What follows are 9 T cell receptor beta chains derived from one specimen sequenced in a study of OX40 agonist ivuxolimab in advanced cancers. Assay: immunoSEQ multiplex PCR; the TCRdb copy retains only in-frame clones and omits some. The sample shows approximately 60,000 clones, approximately 90% of them seen only once. Sequenced here: CD4+ or CD8+ T cells sorted from blood, sampled in a trial of the OX40 agonist ivuxolimab. These receptors were collected from an adult with an advanced solid tumor such as melanoma, head and neck, liver or kidney cancer.

The chain joins TRBV7-9 to TRBJ2-1; the match to TRBD1 covers 9 bases. CDR3 length: 16 amino acids. V was clipped by 5 bases and J by 0 bases; unmatched bases: 5. Germline CDR1 reads SEHNR; CDR2 reads FQNEAQ (reference sequence). The DNA of the CDR3 is TGTGCCAGCAGCCCTCGGACAGGGGACTCCTACAATGAGCAGTTCTTC. This gives the protein CASSPRTGDSYNEQFF.

This clone showed up just once. V is TRBV5-6 and J is TRBJ2-1, with TRBD2 matching over 11 bases. Germline CDR1 and CDR2: SGHDT and YYEEEE. The CDR3 totals 15 residues. V dropped 2 bases and J dropped 6; count of bases not matched to a gene: 4. CDR3 residues: CASSFILAGANEQFF. The CDR3 region has the DNA TGTGCCAGCAGCTTCATACTAGCGGGAGCCAATGAGCAGTTCTTC.

V usage is TRBV11-2 and J usage is TRBJ1-1, with 9 bases that match TRBD1. Losses at the gene ends were 1 base for V and 2 bases for J; bases not matched to a gene: 11. Per germline, CDR1 SGHAT and CDR2 FQNNGV. This CDR3 region has 18 residues. The CDR3 loop reads CASSLALLGTGKNTEAFF. In DNA form, the CDR3 reads TGTGCCAGCAGCTTAGCGCTTCTGGGGACAGGGAAAAACACTGAAGCTTTCTTT.

J is TRBJ2-7 and V is TRBV6-6; TRBD1 matches at 9 bases. The CDR3 is 14 residues long. CDR1 MNHNY and CDR2 SVGAGI come from the germline V gene (reference sequence). V was clipped by 10 bases and J by 7 bases; unmatched bases: 14. The CDR3 loop reads CATEGTGLKGEQYF. CDR3 DNA sequence: TGTGCCACCGAGGGGACAGGGCTTAAGGGGGAGCAGTACTTC.

V is TRBV11-3 and J is TRBJ2-3, with D perhaps matching TRBD1 or TRBD2 (5 bases each). This CDR3 has 17 residues. CDR1 and CDR2 (germline): SGHNT, YENEEA. V lost 0 bases, J lost 1 base, and 14 bases lay in between. The CDR3 DNA follows: TGTGCCAGCAGCTTAGAAGGTTGGCAGGGAGGCACAGATACGCAGTATTTT. It encodes CASSLEGWQGGTDTQYF. Full variable domain (rest looked up from reference TRBV11-3 and TRBJ2-3): EAGVVQSPRYKIIEKKQPVAFWCNPISGHNTLYWYLQNLGQGPELLIRYENEEAVDDSQLPKDRFSAERLKGVDSTLKIQPAELGDSAVYLCASSLEGWQGGTDTQYFGPGTRLTVL.

The chain joins TRBV19 to TRBJ2-3, with D maybe TRBD2 (6 bases). CDR1 and CDR2 (germline): LNHDA, SQIVND (reference sequence). There are 16 residues in the CDR3. Trimming took off 4 bases at V and 0 bases at J, with 14 bases between the two ends. DNA for the CDR3: TGTGCCAGTAGTACCCGGGAGTATACTAGCACAGATACGCAGTATTTT. Amino acids: CASSTREYTSTDTQYF.

J is TRBJ2-7 and V is TRBV10-3; tentative D call: TRBD2 (6 bases). V lost 6 bases and J lost 3, with 18 bases in between. This CDR3 spans 15 amino acids. Germline CDR1 and CDR2: ENHRY and SYGVKD. CDR3 in DNA: TGTGCCATCAGGGGTCGGGACTGGGGGGACTACGAGCAGTACTTC. It yields the protein CAIRGRDWGDYEQYF.

The rearrangement joins TRBV19 to TRBJ2-2; TRBD2 matches at 9 bases. Trimming took 7 bases from V and 4 from J; bases not matched to a gene: 10. The germline gives CDR1 LNHDA, CDR2 SQIVND (reference sequence). This CDR3 is built from 16 residues. The CDR3 bases are TGTGCCAGTACTGTGGTCGCGACTAGCGGCACCGGGGAGCTGTTTTTT. Translating gives CASTVVATSGTGELFF.

V gene TRBV28 combines with J gene TRBJ1-3; a possible D gene is TRBD1 (6 bases). Germline V lookup: CDR1 MDHEN, CDR2 SYDVKM. The CDR3 is made up of 15 amino acids. The V end was cut by 4 bases, the J end by 9 bases, with 19 bases between. CDR3 sequence reads: CASSSTGTPWSTIYF. CDR3 nucleotides: TGTGCCAGCAGTTCTACCGGGACACCCTGGAGCACCATATATTTT.